This T cell receptor (beta chain) was sequenced in a study of tumor and adjacent non-tumor tissue in lung cancer. Study findings and constraints: In normal lung, the top 100 clones were significantly more dominant than in tumor. TCR diversity was significantly greater in tumor than normal lung tissue.

RNA was extracted from bulk tissue without any cell sorting. Three rounds of nested PCR, following a modified ARM-PCR protocol, produced the TCRbeta library. TCRdb called the multiplex PCR reads again in MiXCR, with one record for every CDR3 protein. The profile covers approximately 120,000 distinct CDR3 sequences, with around 80% appearing a single time and 30% to 45% taken by the ten largest. To note about this clonotype: What it recognizes is unknown.

Trimming at V came to 0 bases and at J to 2 bases, leaving 11 bases not matched to a gene. The CDR3 has 18 amino acids. Germline V lookup: CDR1 DFQATT, CDR2 SNEGSKA (reference sequence). The genes are TRBV20-1 and TRBJ2-5; 11 bases fit TRBD2. The specimen sequenced was lung tumor tissue. This receptor was taken from an older woman with non-small cell lung cancer. The CDR3 spells CSARDKTSGSQRQETQYF. Written as DNA, the CDR3 is TGCAGTGCTAGAGATAAAACTAGCGGGAGTCAGAGGCAAGAGACCCAGTACTTC.